Sequencing of this TCR beta chain was carried out in a study of cytomegalovirus exposure and HLA in healthy donors. Study context: Inside one of the first data releases sat about 85 million unique TCRs taken from HLA-typed donors. Across under 450 genotyped donors, 81% landed in the Caucasian-associated ancestry cluster.

Germline-derived CDR1 and CDR2 are SGDLS and YYNGEE. V was trimmed by 0 bases and J by 4 bases, leaving 14 bases between them. There are 16 residues in the CDR3. General observations from the study: Compared with the roughly 670-donor mean, an Asian-associated ancestry cluster reportedly had fewer N-insertions, according to a later analysis. Presence/absence analyses assumed roughly uniform sequencing depth across donors, which may not hold.

The PCR used 60 Vbeta and 13 Jbeta primers. Clones were read by immunoSEQ multiplex PCR, and TCRdb kept only the in-frame ones, dropping some. This sample's table reports 75,000 to 95,000 clones. Comments on this clone: Its specificity is unknown.

Sequenced sample: PBMCs. J is TRBJ2-1 and V is TRBV9; D might be TRBD1 (6 bases). This receptor was obtained from a girl aged 10-17 years in good health and CMV-seropositive. The CDR3 reads CASSVATGTTYNEQFF. The CDR3 nucleotides are TGTGCCAGCAGCGTAGCCACCGGGACAACATACAATGAGCAGTTCTTC.